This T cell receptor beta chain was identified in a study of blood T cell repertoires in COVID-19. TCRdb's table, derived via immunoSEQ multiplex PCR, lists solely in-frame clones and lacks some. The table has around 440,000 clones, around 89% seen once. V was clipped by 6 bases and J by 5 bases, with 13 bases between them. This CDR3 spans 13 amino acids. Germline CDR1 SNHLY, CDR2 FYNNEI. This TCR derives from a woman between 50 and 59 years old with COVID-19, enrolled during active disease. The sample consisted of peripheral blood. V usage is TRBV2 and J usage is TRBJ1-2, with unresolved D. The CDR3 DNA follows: TGTGCCAGCAGGGCTCAAAGCGGGTATGGCTACACCTTC. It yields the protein CASRAQSGYGYTF.